Shown below are 21 T cell receptor beta chains from a single sample sequenced in a study of blood T cell repertoires in COVID-19. Using immunoSEQ multiplex PCR, the repertoire was profiled, and TCRdb retains in-frame clones only, with some absent. The sample shows a few hundred thousand clones, 80% to 90% of them seen only once. The sample was peripheral blood. These TCRs come from a woman aged 40 to 55 who had recovered from COVID-19.

This rearrangement joins TRBV3-1 (or the pseudogene TRBV3-2) to TRBJ2-2, with TRBD1 as a possible D gene (6 bases). V gave up 7 bases and J gave up 0 bases, with 18 bases separating them. The germline V gene has CDR1 LGHDT and CDR2 YNNKEL (reference sequence). The CDR3 spans 17 residues. The CDR3 loop reads CASTNRGGHANTGELFF. CDR3 DNA sequence: TGTGCCAGCACCAATCGTGGGGGACACGCGAACACCGGGGAGCTGTTTTTT.

This chain connects TRBV7-9 to TRBJ1-3; D remains ambiguous. Germline V gene data show CDR1 as SEHNR and CDR2 as FQNEAQ (reference sequence). V lost 3 bases and J 0 bases, leaving 9 bases between the germline ends. The CDR3 length is 15 residues. The CDR3 here is CASSLTPNSGNTIYF. The CDR3 DNA sequence: TGTGCCAGCAGCTTGACACCTAACTCTGGAAACACCATATATTTT.

The chain has TRBV5-4 and TRBJ1-1; tentative D call: TRBD1 (5 bases). Germline CDR1 SGHNT, CDR2 YYREEE (reference sequence). Trimming stripped 4 bases from V and 1 base from J, with 8 bases between. The CDR3 consists of 13 residues. The CDR3 DNA reads as TGTGCCAGCAGCGGCGACAGGAACACTGAAGCTTTCTTT. As protein: CASSGDRNTEAFF.

This clone is a singleton in its sample. DNA of the CDR3: TGTGCCAGTAGTCCACCCGGGGGTGAAGAGACCCAGTACTTC. The encoded protein is CASSPPGGEETQYF. The chain employs TRBV19 and TRBJ2-5, with TRBD2 as a possible D gene (6 bases). The CDR3 loop spans 14 amino acids. CDR1 and CDR2 from the germline V gene are LNHDA and SQIVND (reference sequence). Trimming cost V 5 bases and J 3 bases, with 13 bases left between them.

The chain uses TRBV3-1 (or the pseudogene TRBV3-2) and TRBJ2-3; TRBD2 agrees at 8 bases. CDR1 is LGHDT and CDR2 is YNNKEL in the germline V gene (reference sequence). The CDR3 has 16 residues. Losses at the gene ends were 1 base for V and 1 base for J; bases not matched to a gene: 4. DNA of the CDR3: TGTGCCAGCAGCCAAGCACTAGCGGCTGGCACAGATACGCAGTATTTT. Its translation: CASSQALAAGTDTQYF.

The chain employs TRBV5-1 and TRBJ1-6; weak D call: TRBD1 (6 bases). The CDR3 runs to 15 residues. V shed 1 base and J shed 5 bases, with 10 bases lying between them. CDR1 is SGHRS and CDR2 is YFSETQ in the germline V gene. The DNA of the CDR3 is TGCGCCAGCAGCTTGACAGGGAGGGATAATTCACCCCTCCACTTT. It codes for CASSLTGRDNSPLHF.

The chain is built from TRBV24-1 and TRBJ1-2; the D gene is possibly TRBD1 (6 bases). This CDR3 spans 13 amino acids. V was pared by 3 bases and J by 5 bases, with 9 bases between. CDR1 and CDR2 from the germline V gene are KGHDR and SFDVKD. The CDR3 loop is CATSDTTGYGYTF. The CDR3 DNA follows: TGTGCCACCAGTGATACTACAGGGTATGGCTACACCTTC.

This clone was picked up a small number of times. The chain combines TRBV7-2 with TRBJ1-3; no firm D call. Germline lookup yields CDR1 SGHTA and CDR2 FQGNSA. Between the trimmed V and J ends, which lost 4 bases and 0 bases, there was a span of 7 bases. The CDR3 spans 14 residues. The CDR3 spells CASSSTPSGNTIYF. DNA of the CDR3: TGTGCCAGCAGCTCGACTCCCTCTGGAAACACCATATATTTT.

The rearrangement uses TRBV5-4 and TRBJ1-1; D unresolved. Deletions cut 2 bases from V and 0 bases from J, with 14 bases between. The CDR3 totals 16 residues. Germline loops: CDR1 SGHNT, CDR2 YYREEE (reference sequence). The CDR3 loop is CASSFGYSALNTEAFF. The CDR3 DNA follows: TGTGCCAGCAGCTTCGGTTATAGCGCTTTGAACACTGAAGCTTTCTTT.

V usage is TRBV6-5 and J usage is TRBJ1-3; the D is unclear. The V end lost 8 bases, the J end lost 1 base, and 9 bases lay between the germline ends. Germline V gene lookup returns CDR1 MNHEY and CDR2 SVGAGI. There are 13 residues in the CDR3. DNA of the CDR3: TGTGCCAGCCGTCGGGTTTCTGGAAACACCATATATTTT. Its translation: CASRRVSGNTIYF.

This clone has more than one count but fewer than ten. The genes are TRBV5-4 and TRBJ1-5; D is unclear. The V end was cut by 1 base, the J end by 1 base, with 6 bases between. The CDR3 loop spans 14 amino acids. Germline V gene data show CDR1 as SGHNT and CDR2 as YYREEE (reference sequence). In DNA, the CDR3 is TGTGCCAGCAGCTTGTCGGGAAGCAATCAGCCCCAGCATTTT. Its protein product is CASSLSGSNQPQHF.

This clone showed up just once. The V and J genes are TRBV7-2 and TRBJ1-4, with 8 bases fitting TRBD1. Germline V gene sequence: CDR1 SGHTA, CDR2 FQGNSA. This CDR3 region has 19 residues. V lost 5 bases, J lost 2 bases, and 16 bases stayed unmatched. CDR3 sequence: CASSVFGTGKPVTNEKLFF. The CDR3 nucleotides read TGTGCCAGCAGCGTATTTGGGACAGGAAAACCGGTTACTAATGAAAAACTGTTTTTT.

J is TRBJ2-7 and V is TRBV11-1; 7 nucleotides line up with TRBD2. Germline lookup yields CDR1 SGHAT and CDR2 FQDESV (reference sequence). The CDR3 is 15 amino acids. J lost 1 base, V lost 1 base, and 4 bases had no gene match. As DNA, the CDR3 is TGTGCCAGCAGCTTAGAAGCGGGGAGTTCCTACGAGCAGTACTTC. It specifies CASSLEAGSSYEQYF.

The gene calls are TRBV18 and TRBJ2-2, with D tentatively TRBD1 (6 bases). Trimming took off 8 bases at V and 2 bases at J, with 12 bases between the two ends. Per the germline V gene, CDR1 is KGHSH and CDR2 is LQKENI. This CDR3 has 14 amino acids. The CDR3 loop reads CASTSQGNTGELFF. Written as DNA, the CDR3 is TGTGCCAGCACCTCACAGGGAAACACCGGGGAGCTGTTTTTT.

With regard to this clone: No conserved phenylalanine or tryptophan ends this CDR3, so it is likely a read error. No DNA is shown, since the ends of the CDR3 on it are uncertain; the CDR3 is the one TCRdb lists. The rearrangement uses TRBV5-6 and TRBJ1-2; no check of the table's D call, TRBD1, against the DNA was made. The CDR3 has 11 residues if both end residues are counted. Germline V lookup: CDR1 SGHDT, CDR2 YYEEEE. CDR3 amino acids: CASSLEQGVGK.

J is TRBJ1-4 and V is TRBV4-3; D is undetermined. Trimming removed 0 bases from V and 8 bases from J, with 10 bases in between. CDR1 is LGHNA, CDR2 YSLEER, per germline. The CDR3 has 14 amino acids. The CDR3 loop reads CASSQDRGREKLFF. The CDR3 coding sequence is TGCGCCAGCAGCCAAGATCGAGGGAGGGAAAAACTGTTTTTT.

The rearrangement links TRBV6-2 or TRBV6-3 to TRBJ2-3; possible D gene TRBD2, 6 bases. This CDR3 has 15 residues. Germline-derived CDR1 and CDR2 are MNHEY and SVGEGT. V was shortened by 2 bases and J by 1 base, with 10 bases between the two germline ends. CDR3 DNA sequence: TGTGCCAGCAGTTACCGACTAGTAGGCACAGATACGCAGTATTTT. Protein sequence: CASSYRLVGTDTQYF.

The rearrangement links TRBV18 to TRBJ1-5, with no clear D. Germline loops: CDR1 KGHSH, CDR2 LQKENI. V was pared by 3 bases and J by 3 bases, with 12 bases between. This CDR3 is built from 15 residues. Here the CDR3 DNA reads TGTGCCAGCTCACCTACCGGGAACCTCAATCAGCCCCAGCATTTT. It codes for CASSPTGNLNQPQHF.

The V and J genes are TRBV11-2 and TRBJ2-3; 7 positions agree with TRBD1. There are 17 residues in the CDR3. CDR1 is SGHAT, CDR2 FQNNGV, per germline. Germline trimming cut 4 bases from V and 3 bases from J; bases unmatched to any gene: 13. CDR3 residues: CASSSVRDPRGTDTQYF. The CDR3 DNA reads as TGTGCCAGCAGCTCCGTCCGGGACCCCAGGGGGACAGATACGCAGTATTTT. The full variable domain, rest sourced from reference TRBV11-2 and TRBJ2-3, is EAGVAQSPRYKIIEKRQSVAFWCNPISGHATLYWYQQILGQGPKLLIQFQNNGVVDDSQLPKDRFSAERLKGVDSTLKIQPAKLEDSAVYLCASSSVRDPRGTDTQYFGPGTRLTVL.

The rearrangement links TRBV2 to TRBJ1-2, with a tentative D call TRBD1 (5 bases). The V gene lost 5 bases and the J gene lost 0 bases, with 13 bases spanning the gap. The germline V gene encodes CDR1 SNHLY and CDR2 FYNNEI. This CDR3 is 15 amino acids long. CDR3 coding DNA: TGTGCCAGCAGTCTGCCGGACAAGACTAACTATGGCTACACCTTC. It translates to CASSLPDKTNYGYTF.

The chain uses TRBV5-1 and TRBJ2-5; D might be TRBD1 (6 bases). With 4 bases removed from V and 1 base from J, the gap between germline ends came to 11 bases. Per germline, CDR1 SGHRS and CDR2 YFSETQ. The CDR3 has 14 amino acids. CDR3 coding DNA: TGCGCCAGCAGCCCTGGACAGAGCCAAGAGACCCAGTACTTC. It codes for CASSPGQSQETQYF.